These 21 T cell receptor beta chains share one sample of origin, sequenced in a study of T cells in Graves' hyperthyroidism and ophthalmopathy. TCR beta CDR3 regions were amplified from RNA. An initial round of RT-PCR targeting the TCR CDR3 relied on the HTBI primer set. MiXCR was run by TCRdb on the multiplex PCR reads, yielding one entry per CDR3 protein. The sample comprises 400,000 to 550,000 distinct CDR3 sequences, roughly an eighth of which are singletons, and over 15% rests with the top ten. The sequenced material came from blood. The receptors shown here come from a woman in her late teens or twenties with Graves' hyperthyroidism.

This clonotype has a count of ten or more. This chain connects TRBV28 to TRBJ1-1; no clear D gene. V lost 1 base and J 1 base, leaving 7 bases between the germline ends. Germline CDR1 and CDR2: MDHEN and SYDVKM. The CDR3 totals 14 residues. The CDR3 DNA is TGTGCCAGCAGTTTATCGACGGGGAACACTGAAGCTTTCTTT. Its translation: CASSLSTGNTEAFF.

This clonotype was found many times. The chain links TRBV20-1 to TRBJ2-1, with D perhaps TRBD2 (6 bases). Trimming removed 6 bases from V and 4 bases from J, with 13 bases in between. The CDR3 runs to 13 residues. From germline, CDR1 is DFQATT and CDR2 SNEGSKA (reference sequence). The CDR3 nucleotides are TGCAGTGCCGCTCCGGGAGCATACAATGAGCAGTTCTTC. Translation gives CSAAPGAYNEQFF.

This clonotype showed up many times. V gene TRBV6-1 combines with J gene TRBJ1-1, with D unclear. CDR1 and CDR2 from the germline V gene are MNHNS and SASEGT. V was cut by 5 bases and J by 1 base, with 11 bases left in between. CDR3 size: 14 residues. DNA for the CDR3: TGTGCCAGCAGTTATCGCAGGACGAACACTGAAGCTTTCTTT. This translates into CASSYRRTNTEAFF.

At least ten counts were recorded for this clonotype. The chain recombines TRBV2 with TRBJ1-1, with 7 bases fitting TRBD1. The CDR3 consists of 14 residues. After removal of 6 bases from V and 11 bases from J, the junction contained 15 bases not matched to a gene. CDR1 SNHLY and CDR2 FYNNEI come from the germline V gene. The CDR3 is CASSVGTAVRMAFF. The CDR3 DNA sequence: TGTGCCAGCAGCGTAGGGACAGCCGTAAGGATGGCTTTCTTT.

This clonotype was detected many times. The chain combines TRBV7-3 with TRBJ2-7; D gene uncertain. Germline-derived CDR1 and CDR2 are SGHTA and FQGTGA. CDR3 length: 13 amino acids. Deletions cut 5 bases from V and 7 bases from J, with 15 bases between. In DNA form, the CDR3 reads TGTGCCAGCAGCCGAACTACCGCGACTGAGCAGTACTTC. This encodes CASSRTTATEQYF.

At least ten counts were recorded for this clonotype. The chain employs TRBV20-1 and TRBJ2-1, with D maybe TRBD2 (6 bases). The CDR3 spans 12 residues. Trimming shortened V by 6 bases and J by 2 bases, and 8 bases separated the two germline ends. CDR1 DFQATT and CDR2 SNEGSKA come from the germline V gene (reference sequence). The CDR3, as DNA: TGCAGTGCGGGCGGGACCTACAATGAGCAGTTCTTC. It translates to CSAGGTYNEQFF.

This chain joins TRBV5-1 and TRBJ2-7; 10 nucleotides align to TRBD2. Germline CDR1 is SGHRS and CDR2 is YFSETQ. This CDR3 is built from 15 residues. V was pared by 4 bases and J by 5 bases, with 9 bases of the junction left unmatched. The CDR3 sequence: CASSLPSGSGDEQYF. CDR3 DNA sequence: TGCGCCAGCAGCCTACCTAGCGGGAGTGGAGACGAGCAGTACTTC.

This clonotype has ten or more counts. This chain joins TRBV20-1 and TRBJ2-1; 10 bases align to TRBD1. This CDR3 has 14 residues. V dropped 3 bases and J dropped 5; count of bases not matched to a gene: 4. CDR1 is DFQATT, CDR2 SNEGSKA, per germline (reference sequence). The CDR3 nucleotides read TGCAGTGCTAGTCGACAGGGGGCTAACAATGAGCAGTTCTTC. Translation gives CSASRQGANNEQFF.

This clonotype was seen many times. The chain links TRBV7-2 to TRBJ1-1, with D possibly TRBD1 on 6 matching bases. Trimming shortened V by 2 bases and J by 5 bases, and 18 bases separated the two germline ends. The CDR3 contains 16 residues. Germline CDR1 reads SGHTA; CDR2 reads FQGNSA. This CDR3 reads CASSLLFGRGDTEAFF. DNA of the CDR3: TGTGCCAGCAGCTTACTATTCGGCAGGGGAGATACTGAAGCTTTCTTT.

This clonotype was counted many times. The chain joins TRBV10-3 to TRBJ2-5, with unresolved D. The CDR3 loop spans 13 amino acids. Trimming took off 2 bases at V and 2 bases at J, with 6 bases between the two ends. Germline-derived CDR1 and CDR2 are ENHRY and SYGVKD. CDR3 sequence (DNA): TGTGCCATCAGTGAGGCAAAACAAGAGACCCAGTACTTC. Translated, it gives CAISEAKQETQYF.

V is TRBV5-5 and J is TRBJ1-1; weak D call: TRBD1 (5 bases). V was pared by 4 bases and J by 0 bases, with 16 bases between. The CDR3 has 16 amino acids. Germline loops: CDR1 SGHKS, CDR2 YYEKEE (reference sequence). CDR3 DNA sequence: TGTGCCAGCAGCCCCCGCGGGGGGAGCATGAACACTGAAGCTTTCTTT. Translated, it gives CASSPRGGSMNTEAFF.

The sample holds many counts of this clonotype. V gene TRBV30 combines with J gene TRBJ2-3; 9 positions agree with TRBD2. V trimming: 2 bases; J trimming: 2 bases; junction bases outside the gene matches: 2. CDR3 length equals 14 residues. Germline V gene lookup returns CDR1 GTSNPN and CDR2 SVGIG (reference sequence). Written as DNA, the CDR3 is TGTGCCTGGAGTCTAGCGGGAACCACAGATACGCAGTATTTT. It specifies CAWSLAGTTDTQYF.

This clonotype was picked up a small number of times. The gene calls are TRBV7-2 and TRBJ2-5; weak D call: TRBD2 (6 bases). Deletions cut 5 bases from V and 4 bases from J, with 14 bases between. Germline V gene sequence: CDR1 SGHTA, CDR2 FQGNSA. The CDR3 is 14 amino acids. The CDR3 spells CASSIGTSRETQYF. The CDR3 DNA is TGTGCCAGCAGCATCGGGACTTCTAGAGAGACCCAGTACTTC.

The chain couples TRBV9 to TRBJ2-2; D not certain. Trimming shortened V by 0 bases and J by 0 bases, and 9 bases separated the two germline ends. Germline loops: CDR1 SGDLS, CDR2 YYNGEE. This CDR3 region has 16 residues. CDR3 coding DNA: TGTGCCAGCAGCGTAGGTTCGTTCGCGAACACCGGGGAGCTGTTTTTT. This codes for CASSVGSFANTGELFF.

This clonotype has just a few counts. The J gene is TRBJ2-3, the V gene TRBV10-3, with 10 bases fitting TRBD2. CDR1 and CDR2 from the germline V gene are ENHRY and SYGVKD. The CDR3 consists of 14 residues. Trimming at V came to 5 bases and at J to 1 base, leaving 0 bases not matched to a gene. In DNA form, the CDR3 reads TGTGCCATCAGTCTAGCGGGAGGCACAGATACGCAGTATTTT. Its protein is CAISLAGGTDTQYF.

This clonotype was counted at least ten times. V and J are TRBV19 and TRBJ2-3, with D possibly matching TRBD1 (6 bases). Trimming stripped 5 bases from V and 3 bases from J, with 12 bases between. Looked up from germline, CDR1 is LNHDA and CDR2 is SQIVND (reference sequence). The CDR3 spans 14 residues. CDR3 DNA sequence: TGTGCCAGTAGTCACGTCGGACAGACAGATACGCAGTATTTT. Encoded protein: CASSHVGQTDTQYF.

Ten or more counts support this clonotype. The chain is built from TRBV12-3 or TRBV12-4 and TRBJ1-3; 8 bases fit TRBD1. J gave up 0 bases and V 6 bases, and 4 bases lay outside the gene matches. The CDR3 contains 15 residues. CDR3 amino acids: CASRGTGLSGNTIYF. The CDR3 coding sequence is TGTGCCAGCAGGGGGACAGGCCTCTCTGGAAACACCATATATTTT.

This clonotype was detected ten times or more. The chain uses TRBV20-1 and TRBJ2-5; D gene unclear. V was shortened by 2 bases and J by 4 bases, with 8 bases between the two germline ends. CDR1 and CDR2 from the germline V gene are DFQATT and SNEGSKA (reference sequence). The CDR3 sequence is 12 residues long. DNA for the CDR3: TGCAGTGCTAGAATGGGTGTAGAGACCCAGTACTTC. Protein sequence: CSARMGVETQYF.

This clonotype appeared many times. This chain joins TRBV12-3 or TRBV12-4 and TRBJ2-1, with D possibly TRBD1 on 5 matching bases. Between the trimmed V and J ends, which lost 2 bases and 7 bases, there was a span of 9 bases. The CDR3 sequence is 13 residues long. As DNA, the CDR3 is TGTGCCAGCAGTTTAACCAGGGCAAATGAGCAGTTCTTC. This gives the protein CASSLTRANEQFF.

The table lists this clonotype with many counts. The chain is built from TRBV20-1 and TRBJ2-7; 10 bases map to TRBD1. Germline-derived CDR1 and CDR2 are DFQATT and SNEGSKA (reference sequence). The CDR3 loop spans 15 amino acids. V shed 6 bases, J shed 3 bases, and the junction held 11 bases outside the gene matches. This CDR3 reads CSAFESGQGIYEQYF. In DNA form, the CDR3 reads TGCAGTGCCTTTGAGTCGGGACAGGGGATCTACGAGCAGTACTTC.

Many counts were recorded for this clonotype. The chain is built from TRBV11-2 and TRBJ2-1, with TRBD2 matching 12 bases. The ends lost 1 base at V and 6 bases at J; junction bases unmatched: 10. CDR1 and CDR2 from the germline V gene are SGHAT and FQNNGV. The CDR3 loop spans 18 amino acids. Written as DNA, the CDR3 is TGTGCCAGCAGCTTAGTTGCTAGCGGGAGGGCCTTCCGCAATGAGCAGTTCTTC. The encoded protein is CASSLVASGRAFRNEQFF.